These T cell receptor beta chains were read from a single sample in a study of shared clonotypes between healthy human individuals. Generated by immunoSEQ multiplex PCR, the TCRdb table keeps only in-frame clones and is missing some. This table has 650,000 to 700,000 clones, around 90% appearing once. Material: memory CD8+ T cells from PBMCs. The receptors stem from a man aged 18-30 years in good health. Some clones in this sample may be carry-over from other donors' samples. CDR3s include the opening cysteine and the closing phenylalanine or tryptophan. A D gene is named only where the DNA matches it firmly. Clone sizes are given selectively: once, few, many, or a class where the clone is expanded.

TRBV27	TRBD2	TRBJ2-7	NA	CATRGGFYSYEQYF	TGTGCCACACGGGGGGGGTTTTATTCCTACGAGCAGTACTTC
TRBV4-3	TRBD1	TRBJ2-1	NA	CASSQKGQNYNEQFF	TGCGCCAGCAGCCAGAAGGGACAGAACTACAATGAGCAGTTCTTC
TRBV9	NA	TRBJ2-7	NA	CASSADSGPYEQYF	TGTGCCAGCAGCGCCGATAGCGGTCCCTACGAGCAGTACTTC
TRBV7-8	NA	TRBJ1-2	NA	CASSPTGDNNYGYTF	TGTGCCAGCAGCCCGACAGGAGACAATAACTATGGCTACACCTTC
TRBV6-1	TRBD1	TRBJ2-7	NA	CASAPGGDEQYF	TGTGCCAGCGCCCCAGGGGGAGACGAGCAGTACTTC
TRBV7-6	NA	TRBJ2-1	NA	CASSLGAGASEQFF	TGTGCCAGCAGCTTGGGGGCGGGAGCTAGTGAGCAGTTCTTC
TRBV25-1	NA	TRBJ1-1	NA	CASYRWPEAFF	TGTGCCAGCTACAGGTGGCCTGAAGCTTTCTTT
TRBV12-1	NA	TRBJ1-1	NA	CASSFRGGTEAFF	TGTGCCAGCAGCTTTCGAGGGGGCACTGAAGCTTTCTTT
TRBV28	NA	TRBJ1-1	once	CASSLLLNTEAFF	TGTGCCAGCAGCCTACTATTGAACACTGAAGCTTTCTTT
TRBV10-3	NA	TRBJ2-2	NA	CAISERTLGAGELFF	TGTGCCATCAGTGAACGGACACTTGGCGCCGGGGAGCTGTTTTTT
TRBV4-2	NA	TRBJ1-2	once	CASSWTEAYGYTF	TGTGCCAGCAGCTGGACAGAGGCCTATGGCTACACCTTC
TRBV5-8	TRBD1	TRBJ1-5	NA	CASSSLGTGNQPQHF	TGTGCCAGCAGCTCGTTAGGGACAGGTAATCAGCCCCAGCATTTT
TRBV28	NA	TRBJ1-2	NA	CASSFPKNGYTF	TGTGCCAGCAGTTTTCCCAAGAACGGCTACACCTTC
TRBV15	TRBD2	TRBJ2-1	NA	CATSRVAGGYNEQFF	TGTGCCACCAGCAGAGTAGCGGGAGGGTACAATGAGCAGTTCTTC
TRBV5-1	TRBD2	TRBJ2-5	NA	CASSLDSGGTQYF	TGCGCCAGCAGCTTGGACAGCGGGGGGACCCAGTACTTC
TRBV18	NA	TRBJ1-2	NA	CASSRAARAGYGYTF	TGTGCCAGCTCACGTGCGGCCAGGGCCGGCTATGGCTACACCTTC
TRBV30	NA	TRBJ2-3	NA	CAWSTPKTGTDTQYF	TGTGCCTGGAGCACCCCCAAAACCGGCACAGATACGCAGTATTTT
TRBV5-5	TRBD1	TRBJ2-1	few	CASTQGQNTYNEQFF	TGTGCCAGCACCCAGGGACAGAATACCTACAATGAGCAGTTCTTC
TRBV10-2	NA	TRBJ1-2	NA	CASSVGDGYTF	TGCGCCAGCAGTGTCGGTGATGGCTACACCTTC
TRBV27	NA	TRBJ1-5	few	CASSGGSNLQPQHF	TGTGCCAGCAGTGGTGGGAGTAATCTTCAGCCCCAGCATTTT
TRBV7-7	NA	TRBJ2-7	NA	CASSPGPSALYEQYF	TGTGCCAGCAGCCCCGGACCGTCTGCACTCTACGAGCAGTACTTC
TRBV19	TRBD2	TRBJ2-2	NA	CASTGPGTSVLGGELFF	TGTGCCAGTACCGGACCCGGGACTAGCGTCTTGGGCGGGGAGCTGTTTTTT
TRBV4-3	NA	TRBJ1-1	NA	CASSDALPRGKWDTEAFF	TGCGCCAGCAGCGACGCTCTACCAAGGGGGAAATGGGACACTGAAGCTTTCTTT
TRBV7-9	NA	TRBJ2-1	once	CASSDSNSMEQFF	TGTGCCAGCAGCGACTCAAATTCAATGGAGCAGTTCTTC
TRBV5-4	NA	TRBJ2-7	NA	CASSLRGSREQYF	TGTGCCAGCAGCCTCAGGGGATCACGCGAGCAGTACTTC
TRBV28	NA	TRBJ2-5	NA	CASSFPGSGETQYF	TGTGCCAGCAGTTTTCCCGGGAGTGGGGAGACCCAGTACTTC
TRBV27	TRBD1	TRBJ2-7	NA	CASSLVARGQDEQYF	TGTGCCAGCAGTTTAGTGGCTCGTGGACAGGACGAGCAGTACTTC
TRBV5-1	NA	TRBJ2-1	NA	CASSLGRSSYNEQFF	TGCGCCAGCAGCTTGGGAAGGAGCTCCTACAATGAGCAGTTCTTC
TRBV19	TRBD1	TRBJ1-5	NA	CASSIWVRGRQPQHF	TGTGCCAGTAGTATTTGGGTCAGGGGGCGTCAGCCCCAGCATTTT
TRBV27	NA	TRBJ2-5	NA	CASAEEGGGGETQYF	TGTGCCAGCGCCGAGGAAGGAGGGGGTGGAGAGACCCAGTACTTC
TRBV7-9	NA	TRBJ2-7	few	CASSLSYEQYF	TGTGCCAGCAGCTTATCCTACGAGCAGTACTTC
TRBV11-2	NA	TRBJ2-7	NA	CASSLDRSYEQYF	TGTGCCAGCAGCTTAGACAGATCCTACGAGCAGTACTTC
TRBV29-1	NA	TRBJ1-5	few	CSVAEGLGNQPQHF	TGCAGCGTTGCCGAAGGGTTGGGCAATCAGCCCCAGCATTTT
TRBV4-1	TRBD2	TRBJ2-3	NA	CASSPTSLAGRTDTQYF	TGCGCCAGCAGCCCGACCTCACTAGCGGGGCGCACAGATACGCAGTATTTT
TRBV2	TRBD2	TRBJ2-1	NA	CASSEASWTSGRGYNEQFF	TGTGCCAGCAGTGAAGCCAGCTGGACTAGCGGGAGGGGGTACAATGAGCAGTTCTTC
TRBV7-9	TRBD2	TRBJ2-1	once	CASSLSGRAVNEQFF	TGTGCCAGCAGCTTAAGTGGGAGGGCCGTAAACGAGCAGTTCTTC
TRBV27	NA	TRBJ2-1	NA	CASSQEAGYSYNEQFF	TGTGCCAGCAGTCAAGAAGCGGGTTACTCCTACAATGAGCAGTTCTTC
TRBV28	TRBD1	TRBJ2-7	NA	CASSLSGTGSSYEQYF	TGTGCCAGCAGTTTATCCGGGACAGGGAGCTCCTACGAGCAGTACTTC
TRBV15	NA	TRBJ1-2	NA	CATSSRPNYGYTF	TGTGCCACCAGCAGTAGGCCTAACTATGGCTACACCTTC
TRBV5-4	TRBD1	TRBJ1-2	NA	CASSPWGTGSHLGYTF	TGTGCCAGCAGCCCATGGGGGACAGGATCGCATCTTGGCTACACCTTC
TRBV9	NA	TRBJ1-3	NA	CASSVEPLRVGNTIYF	TGTGCCAGCAGCGTAGAACCGTTGAGGGTCGGAAACACCATATATTTT
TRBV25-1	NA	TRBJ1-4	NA	CASSGNRVLFF	TGTGCCAGCAGTGGAAACAGGGTCCTGTTTTTT
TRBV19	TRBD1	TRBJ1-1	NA	CASSLWDRDTEAFF	TGTGCCAGTAGCCTTTGGGACAGGGATACTGAAGCTTTCTTT
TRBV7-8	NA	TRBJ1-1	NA	CASSPGVEAFF	TGTGCCAGCAGCCCAGGGGTTGAAGCTTTCTTT
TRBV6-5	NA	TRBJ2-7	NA	CASTAIRAYEQYF	TGTGCCAGCACGGCCATTAGAGCCTACGAGCAGTACTTC
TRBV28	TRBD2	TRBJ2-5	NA	CASSLVASGEQETQYF	TGTGCCAGCAGTTTAGTGGCTAGCGGGGAACAAGAGACCCAGTACTTC
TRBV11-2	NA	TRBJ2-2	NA	CASSTGHTRSTGELFF	TGTGCCAGCAGCACGGGACACACCCGGAGCACCGGGGAGCTGTTTTTT
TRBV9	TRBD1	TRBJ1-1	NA	CASSVKDRGSLNTEAFF	TGTGCCAGCAGCGTAAAGGACAGGGGATCGTTGAACACTGAAGCTTTCTTT
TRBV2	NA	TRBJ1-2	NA	CASSPLVGRANYGYTF	TGTGCCAGCAGTCCATTGGTAGGGAGAGCTAACTATGGCTACACCTTC
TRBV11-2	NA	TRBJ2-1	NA	CASSFFSVGYNEQFF	TGTGCCAGCAGCTTCTTTAGTGTAGGCTACAATGAGCAGTTCTTC
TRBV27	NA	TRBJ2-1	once	CASSLLASYNEQFF	TGTGCCAGCAGTTTACTGGCCTCCTACAATGAGCAGTTCTTC
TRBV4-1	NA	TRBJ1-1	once	CASSQGAAGGAGVRVEAFF	TGCGCCAGCAGCCAAGGAGCGGCGGGGGGGGCAGGGGTAAGGGTAGAAGCTTTCTTT
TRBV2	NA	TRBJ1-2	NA	CASPDRNLYGYTF	TGTGCCAGCCCAGACAGGAACCTCTATGGCTACACCTTC
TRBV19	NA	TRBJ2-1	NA	CASSPRGIREQFF	TGTGCCAGTAGCCCACGGGGGATCCGTGAGCAGTTCTTC
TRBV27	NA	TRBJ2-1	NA	CASSPLWLAALNEQFF	TGTGCCAGCAGTCCCCTGTGGCTAGCAGCGCTCAATGAGCAGTTCTTC
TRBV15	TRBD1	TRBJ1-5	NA	CATSSRLGQNQPQHF	TGTGCCACCAGCTCCAGATTGGGACAGAATCAGCCCCAGCATTTT
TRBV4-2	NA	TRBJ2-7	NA	CASSPRSSYEQYF	TGTGCCAGCAGCCCCCGGAGCTCCTACGAGCAGTACTTC
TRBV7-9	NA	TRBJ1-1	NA	CASSLDTGWAEAFF	TGTGCCAGCAGCTTAGATACGGGGTGGGCTGAAGCTTTCTTT
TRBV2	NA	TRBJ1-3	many	CASSEGLNSGNTIYF	TGTGCCAGCAGTGAAGGGCTCAACTCTGGAAACACCATATATTTT